The rows below give T cell receptor beta chains drawn from one sample of a study of T cell responses to AZD1222 COVID-19 vaccine. Assay: immunoSEQ multiplex PCR; the TCRdb copy retains only in-frame clones and omits some. There are 130,000 or so clones in the sample; roughly 87% occur only once, and roughly a tenth lies in the top ten. Source: peripheral blood, taken 28 days after the second AZD1222 dose. The receptors shown here come from an adult who received the AZD1222 COVID-19 vaccine. Both conserved end residues are part of each CDR3. D genes are given only for firm matches. Clone size appears in some rows only: once, few, many, or a class for an expanded clone.

TRBV2	TRBJ2-2	-	few	15	TGTGCCAGCAGTGTTTTTTCGGAGAACACCGGGGAGCTGTTTTTT	CASSVFSENTGELFF
TRBV6-6	TRBJ1-1	-	-	13	TGTGCCAGCAGTGATAGACAGAACACTGAAGCTTTCTTT	CASSDRQNTEAFF
TRBV6-5	TRBJ1-1	TRBD1	few	16	TGTGCCAGCAGTTTCGACAGGGCCATAGGCGGCACTGAAGCTTTCTTT	CASSFDRAIGGTEAFF
TRBV6-6	TRBJ1-6	TRBD1	-	14	TGTGCCAGCGCCCCGGGACAGTTTGATTCACCCCTCCACTTT	CASAPGQFDSPLHF
TRBV3-1/TRBV3-2	TRBJ2-5	-	-	14	TGTGCCAGCAGCCAATCTGCCCGACAAGAGACCCAGTACTTC	CASSQSARQETQYF
TRBV6-5	TRBJ1-2	-	once	14	TGTGCCAGCAGTCCCGGGCACGCCTCCTATGGCTACACCTTC	CASSPGHASYGYTF
TRBV4-1	TRBJ2-7	-	few	13	TGCGCCAGCAGCCCCACAGGGTCCTACGAGCAGTACTTC	CASSPTGSYEQYF
TRBV19	TRBJ2-1	-	-	14	TGTGCCAGTAGTTCCCAGGCCGCCGACAAGCAGCAGTTCTTC	CASSSQAADKQQFF
TRBV9	TRBJ2-1	-	-	15	TGTGCCAGCAGCGTAGTCGGGAGCTCCTACAATGAGCAGTTCTTC	CASSVVGSSYNEQFF
TRBV30	TRBJ1-2	-	-	12	TGTGCCTGGATAGTCCTGGGCTATGGCTACACCTTC	CAWIVLGYGYTF
TRBV7-2	TRBJ1-5	-	-	16	TGTGCCAGCAGCTTAGTGGGAGGAGATAGCAATCAGCCCCAGCATTTT	CASSLVGGDSNQPQHF
TRBV4-3	TRBJ1-2	TRBD1	-	16	TGCGCCAGCAGCCAAGGTACAGGGGGCGGATACTATGGCTACACCTTC	CASSQGTGGGYYGYTF
TRBV6-5	TRBJ1-2	TRBD1	-	14	TGTGCCAGCAACTCGCGGGACAGGGGCTATGGCTACACCTTC	CASNSRDRGYGYTF
TRBV7-8	TRBJ1-1	-	-	13	TGTGCCAGCAGCTTAATGCTAGGGGAGGAAGCTTTCTTT	CASSLMLGEEAFF
TRBV19	TRBJ1-2	-	-	15	TGTGCCAGTAATCAGCAACCTTCCGCTAACTATGGCTACACCTTC	CASNQQPSANYGYTF
TRBV6-5	TRBJ1-6	TRBD1	-	13	TGTGCCAGCAGTTACGGGACAGATTCACCCCTCCACTTT	CASSYGTDSPLHF
TRBV30	TRBJ2-3	TRBD2	once	15	TGTGCCTGGAGCCGTCCGGGCGGGAGGTGGAATACGCAGTATTTT	CAWSRPGGRWNTQYF
TRBV27	TRBJ2-7	-	-	12	TGTGCCAGCAGCCTGCATTCGGGCGAGCAGTACTTC	CASSLHSGEQYF
TRBV19	TRBJ2-5	-	-	15	TGTGCCAGTAGTACAGGGCAGGGTGGCCAAGAGACCCAGTACTTC	CASSTGQGGQETQYF
TRBV6-2/TRBV6-3	TRBJ2-5	TRBD1	-	14	TGTGCCAGCAGTTACGCTGACAGGGTAAAGACCCAGTACTTC	CASSYADRVKTQYF
TRBV3-1/TRBV3-2	TRBJ1-4	-	-	16	TGTGCCAGCAGCCTATTCCAGATGGGGCTTAATGAAAAACTGTTTTTT	CASSLFQMGLNEKLFF
TRBV7-9	TRBJ1-1	-	-	12	TGTGCCAGCAGCTTAAGGGGCAGTGAAGCTTTCTTT	CASSLRGSEAFF
TRBV9	TRBJ1-2	-	-	14	TGTGCCAGCAGCGTAAATCCAGGACAATCTGGCTACACCTTC	CASSVNPGQSGYTF
TRBV10-3	TRBJ1-2	-	-	14	TGTGCCATAACTGAGGGGACGGCTAACTATGGCTACACCTTC	CAITEGTANYGYTF
TRBV30	TRBJ1-1	-	-	11	TGTGCCTGGAGTTTTGGCGCTGAAGCTTTCTTT	CAWSFGAEAFF
TRBV2	TRBJ2-3	TRBD2	many	13	TGTGCCAGCAGGACTCTAGCGGGAGATACGCAGTATTTT	CASRTLAGDTQYF
TRBV18	TRBJ1-5	-	-	16	TGTGCCAGCTCACCACCGGCTCCCTCGAGGGATCAGCCCCAGCATTTT	CASSPPAPSRDQPQHF
TRBV7-2	TRBJ1-2	-	-	13	TGTGCCAGCAGCTCTGGACAGCTCTATGGCTACACCTTC	CASSSGQLYGYTF
TRBV5-1	TRBJ2-1	TRBD2	-	15	TGCGCCAGCAGTCTAGCGGGGGACTCCTACAATGAGCAGTTCTTC	CASSLAGDSYNEQFF
TRBV15	TRBJ1-2	-	-	13	TGTGCCACCAGCAGAGATGTAAACTATGGCTACACCTTC	CATSRDVNYGYTF
TRBV29-1	TRBJ1-4	-	-	11	TGCAGCGGAGGGGGGGGTGAAAAACTGTTTTTT	CSGGGGEKLFF
TRBV7-2	TRBJ1-1	-	few	15	TGTGCCAGCAGCCCCCCGGGAGCGGGGAGCACTGAAGCTTTCTTT	CASSPPGAGSTEAFF
TRBV6-5	TRBJ1-4	-	-	16	TGTGCCAGCAGTTACTCGAGTATCGGGGTTGGGGAAAAACTGTTTTTT	CASSYSSIGVGEKLFF
TRBV6-2/TRBV6-3	TRBJ2-7	TRBD1	-	13	TGTGCCAGCAGTTTCGGGGACAGGGATGAGCAGTACTTC	CASSFGDRDEQYF
TRBV6-4	TRBJ1-6	-	-	17	TGTGCCAGCAGTGACCAAGGGGGGGAAGACTATAATTCACCCCTCCACTTT	CASSDQGGEDYNSPLHF
TRBV7-2	TRBJ1-1	-	few	13	TGTGCCAGCGGGGGACGGCGGAACACTGAAGCTTTCTTT	CASGGRRNTEAFF
TRBV19	TRBJ1-6	-	-	17	TGTGCCAGTAGTGCCACACCCGGGAGCTCCTATAATTCACCCCTCCACTTT	CASSATPGSSYNSPLHF
TRBV7-9	TRBJ1-1	TRBD1	-	15	TGTGCCAGCAGCCAAGGCAGGGGGGTGAACACTGAAGCTTTCTTT	CASSQGRGVNTEAFF
TRBV4-3	TRBJ1-3	-	-	14	TGCGCCAGCAGCCTAGGGGCCTCTGGAAACACCATATATTTT	CASSLGASGNTIYF
TRBV29-1	TRBJ1-4	-	-	14	TGCAGCGTTGGGGGCGATAGGGGAGGTGAAAAACTGTTTTTT	CSVGGDRGGEKLFF
TRBV21-1	TRBJ2-7	-	-	19	-	CASSKVGHRFGIGTYEQYF
TRBV30	TRBJ1-5	TRBD1	-	14	TGTGCCTGGAGTAGGAACAGGGGGCTGGAGCCCCAGCATTTT	CAWSRNRGLEPQHF
TRBV7-8	TRBJ2-7	-	-	16	TGTGCCAGCAGCCGACGGAGGGGCGAGGGGGGGTACGAGCAGTACTTC	CASSRRRGEGGYEQYF
TRBV30	TRBJ2-7	-	-	13	TGTGCCTGGAGGGCTGCTGGAGGCTACGAGCAGTACTTC	CAWRAAGGYEQYF
TRBV4-3	TRBJ1-5	TRBD1	-	16	TGCGCCAGCAGCCAGAGAAGGGACAGTGGCAATCAGCCCCAGCATTTT	CASSQRRDSGNQPQHF
TRBV7-9	TRBJ1-4	TRBD1	-	16	TGTGCCAGCAGCTGGAGAGAGGACAGGGGCTCTGAAAAACTGTTTTTT	CASSWREDRGSEKLFF
TRBV9	TRBJ1-3	-	-	13	TGTGCCAGCAGCGTAGTCGGGGGAAACACCATATATTTT	CASSVVGGNTIYF
TRBV7-8	TRBJ1-2	TRBD1	-	15	TGTGCCAGCAGCTTAACGGGACAGGGGGTCAATGGCTACACCTTC	CASSLTGQGVNGYTF
TRBV11-1	TRBJ1-4	-	few	13	TGTGCCAGCAGCAGGGCTGGTAATGAAAAACTGTTTTTT	CASSRAGNEKLFF
TRBV3-1/TRBV3-2	TRBJ2-7	-	-	15	TGTGCCAGCAGCCAAGCGGAGACAGGAGCCTACGAGCAGTACTTC	CASSQAETGAYEQYF
TRBV5-4	TRBJ1-1	-	-	18	TGTGCCAGCAGGGAGGGGACGGAGCTTTCTTATATGAACACTGAAGCTTTCTTT	CASREGTELSYMNTEAFF
TRBV5-5	TRBJ1-3	-	-	14	TGTGCCAGCAGCGACGCCAGGGCTGGAAACACCATATATTTT	CASSDARAGNTIYF
TRBV27	TRBJ1-4	-	-	14	TGTGCCAGCAGTTTATGGGGTGCTAATGAAAAACTGTTTTTT	CASSLWGANEKLFF
TRBV5-6	TRBJ2-7	-	-	14	TGTGCCAGCAGCCCTGGACTTACCACCTACGAGCAGTACTTC	CASSPGLTTYEQYF